The text below deals with one T cell receptor beta chain. Its antigen remains unidentified. One end of the junction is discordant with germline, which a read error may explain. These data belong to a study of CD8 T cells in Susac syndrome. Study results and limitations: The study acknowledged a relatively small number of individuals in its TCR sequencing and HLA analysis.

It was with random hexamers that roughly 0.45 to 1 ug RNA was reverse transcribed. TCRdb reprocessed the immunoSEQ multiplex PCR reads with MiXCR, giving one entry per CDR3 protein. The sample holds 200,000 or so distinct CDR3 sequences, around 96% seen once. CDR1 SGHNT and CDR2 YYREEE come from the germline V gene (reference sequence). The CDR3 runs to 14 residues. TCR beta sequencing covered blood CD8+ and CD4+ T cells. Isolation of CD8+ and CD4+ T cells was performed negatively, whereas enrichment of TEMRA cells was done by FACS. The origin of this receptor is a human donor with multiple sclerosis. Sample: CD4+ T cells from PBMCs. The chain combines TRBV5-4 with TRBJ2-5; no clear D gene. CDR3 DNA sequence: TGTGCCAGCAGCTTGTCGGCGACCCAAGAGGCCCAGTACTTC. This gives the protein CASSLSATQEAQYF.